The 7 T cell receptor beta chains in this list originate from one sample, sequenced in a study of CD8 T cells in ankylosing spondylitis. TCRdb analysed the 5' RACE reads with MiXCR anew, one entry per CDR3 protein. The repertoire holds roughly 160,000 distinct CDR3 sequences, with just over 9.5% as singletons. Sequenced input: blood, either unsorted or a sorted T cell fraction (not recorded which). The origin of the receptors is a female donor with ankylosing spondylitis or in good health (not recorded which).

This clonotype was counted only a few times. This chain uses TRBV2 with TRBJ1-5; D gene unclear. Germline V CDR1 and CDR2: SNHLY, FYNNEI. The CDR3 is made up of 15 amino acids. V lost 1 base to trimming and J lost 5 bases, with 12 bases between them. The CDR3 bases are TGTGCCAGCAGTGAAGAGGGCGGAGGGTATCAGCCCCAGCATTTT. Translation: CASSEEGGGYQPQHF.

This clonotype was seen only a few times. This chain joins TRBV5-6 and TRBJ1-1, with no clear D. Germline V gene data show CDR1 as SGHDT and CDR2 as YYEEEE. The CDR3 is 12 residues long. V was trimmed by 3 bases and J by 10 bases, leaving 13 bases between them. CDR3 nucleotide sequence: TGTGCCAGCAGCTGGGAGGGCAGTGGAGCTTTCTTT. Translation: CASSWEGSGAFF.

The rearrangement links TRBV29-1 to TRBJ2-1, with 8 bases identical to TRBD2. This CDR3 contains 13 residues. V trimming: 6 bases; J trimming: 6 bases; junction bases outside the gene matches: 7. Germline CDR1 SQVTM, CDR2 ANQGSEA. The CDR3, as DNA: TGCAGCGTCGAACTAGCGGTCCCCAATGAGCAGTTCTTC. Amino acid sequence: CSVELAVPNEQFF.

This clonotype occurred many times. This chain uses TRBV2 with TRBJ2-7; D is unresolved. The V end lost 9 bases, the J end lost 6 bases, and 24 bases lay between the germline ends. CDR1 and CDR2 from the germline V gene are SNHLY and FYNNEI. The CDR3 runs 15 residues. The CDR3 nucleotides are TGTGCCAGTAGAAGGAGAGGTTCTCCTATGGGCGAGCAGTACTTC. As protein: CASRRRGSPMGEQYF.

This clonotype was counted many times. This chain uses TRBV4-3 with TRBJ1-1; the D gene is possibly TRBD1 (6 bases). Germline CDR1 LGHNA, CDR2 YSLEER. The CDR3 has 15 amino acids. V was shortened by 3 bases and J by 3 bases, with 14 bases between the two germline ends. The CDR3 coding sequence is TGCGCCAGCAGCCAGGGCCGACAGGTGGACACTGAAGCTTTCTTT. Protein sequence: CASSQGRQVDTEAFF.

This chain joins TRBV28 and TRBJ2-7, with 9 bases aligning to TRBD2. The CDR3 is 14 amino acids. The ends lost 6 bases at V and 4 bases at J; junction bases unmatched: 7. CDR1 is MDHEN, CDR2 SYDVKM, per germline. The CDR3 DNA reads as TGTGCCAGCAGCTATAGAGCGGGAGGTTACGAGCAGTACTTC. Its protein is CASSYRAGGYEQYF.

This clonotype was observed a few times. The chain uses TRBV4-3 and TRBJ1-1; D is unresolved. The CDR3 runs 15 residues. Per germline, CDR1 LGHNA and CDR2 YSLEER. V lost 5 bases and J lost 1, with 14 bases in between. The CDR3 loop is CASSATQLQNTEAFF. Here the CDR3 DNA reads TGCGCCAGCAGCGCGACACAGCTTCAGAACACTGAAGCTTTCTTT.